This T cell receptor (beta chain) was found in a study of blood T cell repertoires in COVID-19. The V end lost 3 bases, the J end lost 7 bases, and 13 bases lay between the germline ends. CDR3 length: 15 amino acids. The germline V gene encodes CDR1 MNHNS and CDR2 SASEGT. As processed by the authors: By means of reference gene primer amplification, nucleated cell counts were estimated. The protocol was immunoSEQ multiplex PCR, while the TCRdb copy is restricted to in-frame clones and leaves out a portion. V and J calls and clone size follow that table, whereas D and trimming were derived from the DNA. This sample has about 280,000 clones; roughly 80% occur once, and the top ten carry 5%. Researchers sorted participants into cohorts using their self-reported clinical history.

The chain is built from TRBV6-1 and TRBJ1-6, with a possible D match to TRBD1 (5 bases). This sequence originates from a middle-aged man who had been exposed to COVID-19. Material for sequencing was PBMCs or T cells enriched from blood (not recorded which). CDR3 sequence: CASSEAGHSNSPLHF. Written as DNA, the CDR3 is TGTGCCAGCAGTGAGGCCGGACACTCCAATTCACCCCTCCACTTT.